A selection of T cell receptor beta chains follows, all from one sample in a study of patients and donors after allogeneic stem cell transplantation. MiXCR, run by TCRdb on the RT-PCR reads, gives a single entry per CDR3 protein. The sample carries about a million distinct CDR3 sequences, approximately 19% recorded once. Sequenced: blood, either unsorted or a sorted T cell fraction (not recorded which). These receptors originate from a human donor who was either an allogeneic HSCT recipient or a stem cell or donor lymphocyte infusion donor (not recorded which). It is not recorded whose cells these are; they may come from a transplant donor. Each CDR3 is given with its conserved first and last residue. D genes are given only for firm matches. Clone size is not always given. Where it is, it says once, few, many or a class for expanded clones.

j_call | v_call | d_call | clone_size | cdr3_nt | cdr3_aa
TRBJ1-5 | TRBV12-3/TRBV12-4 | NA | NA | TGTGCCAGCAGCCCCGGGGGGGGGTCTCGCAATCAGCCCCAGCATTTT | CASSPGGGSRNQPQHF
TRBJ2-1 | TRBV24-1 | TRBD2 | NA | TGTGCCACCAGTGATAAATCCGGGACTAGCTGGGTGGATGAGCAGTTCTTC | CATSDKSGTSWVDEQFF
TRBJ1-2 | TRBV6-2/TRBV6-3 | NA | few | TGTGCCAGCGGGCAGCCAAACTATGGCTACACCTTC | CASGQPNYGYTF
TRBJ2-2 | TRBV2 | NA | NA | TGTGCCAGCAGTGCACAGGGAGCGAACACCGGGGAGCTGTTTTTT | CASSAQGANTGELFF
TRBJ2-7 | TRBV2 | NA | few | TGTGCTAAACAGGGCAGGAGGAACGAGCAGTACTTC | CAKQGRRNEQYF
TRBJ1-6 | TRBV7-6 | NA | NA | TGTGCCAGCAGCTTAGGGGGGGAGGCTAATTCACCCCTCCACTTT | CASSLGGEANSPLHF
TRBJ2-3 | TRBV5-4 | NA | NA | TGTGCCAGCAGCGGAGGACGAGGAAGCACAGATACGCAGTATTTT | CASSGGRGSTDTQYF
TRBJ1-5 | TRBV20-1 | NA | few | TGCAGTGCTAGAGAGCCTACAGGCAATCAGCCCCAGCATTTT | CSAREPTGNQPQHF
TRBJ1-6 | TRBV30 | NA | once | TGTGCCTGGACCTCAGAAAAGTCGGCTTCCTATAATTCACCCCTCCACTTT | CAWTSEKSASYNSPLHF
TRBJ2-2 | TRBV11-3 | NA | NA | TGTGCCAGCAGCTTAGTTCGGGGAATTCACACCGGGGAGCTGTTTTTT | CASSLVRGIHTGELFF
TRBJ2-2 | TRBV12-3/TRBV12-4 | TRBD1 | NA | TGTGCCAGCAGTAACCGGGACAGGGAATACACCGGGGAGCTGTTTTTT | CASSNRDREYTGELFF
TRBJ1-5 | TRBV30 | NA | NA | TGTGCCTGGAGTGCGGCCGGTTATCAGCCCCAGCATTTT | CAWSAAGYQPQHF
TRBJ2-7 | TRBV12-3/TRBV12-4 | TRBD2 | NA | TGTGCCAGCAGCAGGACTAGCGGGATGGACGAGCAGTACTTC | CASSRTSGMDEQYF
TRBJ2-7 | TRBV3-1 | NA | few | TGTGCCAGCAGCCAAGAGGGAACAGACTACGAGCAGTACTTC | CASSQEGTDYEQYF
TRBJ2-1 | TRBV24-1 | TRBD1 | few | TGTGCCACCAGTGAGGCCGGGACAGGGCACCACAATGAGCAGTTCTTC | CATSEAGTGHHNEQFF
TRBJ1-6 | TRBV11-2 | NA | few | TGTGCCAGCAGCTTCAAGGTTAATTCACCCCTCCACTTT | CASSFKVNSPLHF
TRBJ2-1 | TRBV7-2 | NA | NA | TGTGCCAGCAGCCCACGGACGGCCCCCGCTGAGCAGTTCTTC | CASSPRTAPAEQFF
TRBJ2-1 | TRBV24-1 | TRBD2 | few | TGTGCCACCAGTGAACCTCGGGGGGGCTACAATGAGCAGTTCTTC | CATSEPRGGYNEQFF
TRBJ2-2 | TRBV6-1 | NA | NA | TGTGCCAGCAGGGGGCGAAACACCGGGGAGCTGTTTTTT | CASRGRNTGELFF
TRBJ2-2 | TRBV9 | TRBD1 | few | TGTGCCAGCGCCTTAGGGGGCTCCGGGGAGCTGTTTTTT | CASALGGSGELFF
TRBJ1-1 | TRBV12-3/TRBV12-4 | NA | NA | TGTGCCAGCAGTCCTACCATATTCGAAGCTTTCTTT | CASSPTIFEAFF
TRBJ2-1 | TRBV13 | TRBD2 | NA | TGTGCCAGCAGCCCTGGACTAGCGGGGGTCCAGAGCTCCTACAATGAGCAGTTCTTC | CASSPGLAGVQSSYNEQFF
TRBJ1-2 | TRBV12-3/TRBV12-4 | TRBD1 | NA | TGTGCCAGCACCGTGGACAGGGGGCTGGTCTATGGCTACACCTTC | CASTVDRGLVYGYTF
TRBJ2-2 | TRBV6-2/TRBV6-3 | NA | NA | TGTGCCAGCAGCCTCGCCCGTTTCGGGGAGCTGTTTTTT | CASSLARFGELFF
TRBJ2-1 | TRBV6-5 | NA | NA | TGTGCCAGCAGTACGACAGAAAATGAGCAGTTCTTC | CASSTTENEQFF
TRBJ2-5 | TRBV20-1 | NA | NA | TGCAGTGCTAGAGGGAAAGAGACCCAGTACTTC | CSARGKETQYF
TRBJ2-3 | TRBV6-9 | NA | NA | TGTGCCAGCAGCCCCTATTTGGTGACAGATACGCAGTATTTT | CASSPYLVTDTQYF
TRBJ2-3 | TRBV4-1 | TRBD2 | NA | TGCGCCAGCAGCCAAGATATGGGACGGGGGGGAGATACGCAGTATTTT | CASSQDMGRGGDTQYF
TRBJ1-3 | TRBV10-3 | NA | NA | TGTGCCATCAGTGAGTCGACCGGGGAAGCTGGAAACACCATATATTTT | CAISESTGEAGNTIYF
TRBJ2-1 | TRBV15 | NA | NA | TGTGCCACCAGCTTTCCCGGGGGTTCGCTCAATGAGCAGTTCTTC | CATSFPGGSLNEQFF
TRBJ2-2 | TRBV20-1 | NA | many | TGCAGTGCTAGATCTTTGGTTTTTGCGTCGGCCGGGGAGCTGTTTTTT | CSARSLVFASAGELFF
TRBJ2-1 | TRBV4-2 | TRBD2 | NA | TGTGCCAGCAGCCAACCTAGCGGGAATGAGCAGTTCTTC | CASSQPSGNEQFF
TRBJ1-1 | TRBV7-9 | NA | many | TGTGCCAGCAGCTTAAGTCGAGGGGACACTGAAGCTTTCTTT | CASSLSRGDTEAFF
TRBJ1-1 | TRBV5-1 | NA | many | TGCGCCAGCAGCTTGCAGGACTCGAACACTGAAGCTTTCTTT | CASSLQDSNTEAFF
TRBJ1-6 | TRBV27 | NA | many | TGTGCCAGCACCAAAGGGGGGGCAGGGAGTTATTCACCCCTCCACTTT | CASTKGGAGSYSPLHF
TRBJ1-2 | TRBV12-3/TRBV12-4 | TRBD1 | few | TGTGCCAGCAGTAGAACGGACAGGACGAGTGGCTACACCTTC | CASSRTDRTSGYTF
TRBJ1-6 | TRBV5-6 | TRBD1 | NA | TGTGCCAGCGCTCCCCTGACAGGGACGAATTCACCCCTCCACTTT | CASAPLTGTNSPLHF
TRBJ2-5 | TRBV20-1 | TRBD1 | few | TGCAGTGCTAGAGGGGATCTGGAACAGGGGTTAGAGACCCAGTACTTC | CSARGDLEQGLETQYF
TRBJ2-1 | TRBV2 | TRBD1 | NA | TGTGCCAGCACAAATCAGGGGGCTCTCAATGAGCAGTTCTTC | CASTNQGALNEQFF
TRBJ1-6 | TRBV5-6 | NA | few | TGTGCCAGCAGCCTGGGACGGGGGTTTAGCTCCTATAATTCACCCCTCCACTTT | CASSLGRGFSSYNSPLHF
TRBJ1-4 | TRBV6-5 | TRBD1 | NA | TGTGCCAGCAGTTTGGGACAGGGGGCCCTCGGCCTGTTTTTT | CASSLGQGALGLFF
TRBJ2-1 | TRBV7-9 | NA | NA | TGTGCCAGCAGCGCACGGGTCTCCTACAATGAGCAGTTCTTC | CASSARVSYNEQFF
TRBJ2-7 | TRBV5-5 | TRBD1 | NA | TGTGCCAGCAGCTGGGACAGGGCAGCCTTCTACGAGCAGTACTTC | CASSWDRAAFYEQYF
TRBJ1-6 | TRBV27 | NA | few | TGTGCCAGCAGCCCTGCTGGGGGGCATTCACCCCTCCACTTT | CASSPAGGHSPLHF
TRBJ2-7 | TRBV25-1 | NA | NA | TGTGCCAGCACGGACGGAGGGTCCTACGAGCAGTACTTC | CASTDGGSYEQYF
TRBJ1-2 | TRBV18 | NA | few | TGTGCCAGCTCACCACCCCTCACAGGGCTCTATGGCTACACCTTC | CASSPPLTGLYGYTF
TRBJ2-7 | TRBV29-1 | TRBD1 | many | TGCAGCGTGGGGACAGGGTCCTACGAGCAGTACTTC | CSVGTGSYEQYF
TRBJ2-6 | TRBV6-1 | NA | few | TGTGCCAGCAGTACCCCCCAGGGGATCGTTTTCGGGGCCAACGTCCTGACTTTC | CASSTPQGIVFGANVLTF
TRBJ1-6 | TRBV5-1 | TRBD1 | NA | TGCGCCAGCAGCTTGGAAGGACAGGGAGGATTCACCCTCCACTTT | CASSLEGQGGFTLHF